A single sample is the source of the 30 T cell receptor beta chains below, sequenced in a study of OX40 agonist ivuxolimab in advanced cancers. Libraries were prepared by immunoSEQ multiplex PCR; TCRdb keeps only in-frame clonotypes and omits some of them. The data show 71,000 or so clones, roughly nine tenths seen once. The sequenced sample was CD4+ or CD8+ T cells sorted from blood, obtained in a trial of the OX40 agonist ivuxolimab. The receptors come from an adult with an advanced solid tumor such as melanoma, head and neck, liver or kidney cancer.

This clone was recorded once. V and J are TRBV7-9 and TRBJ2-5; 7 bases are shared with TRBD1. The CDR3 contains 13 residues. The germline gives CDR1 SEHNR, CDR2 FQNEAQ (reference sequence). V gave up 6 bases and J gave up 3 bases; unmatched junction bases: 4. Here the CDR3 reads CASRPTGKETQYF. CDR3 nucleotides: TGTGCCAGCAGACCGACAGGGAAAGAGACCCAGTACTTC.

The chain employs TRBV5-1 and TRBJ2-5; 7 bases are shared with TRBD1. CDR1 and CDR2 (germline): SGHRS, YFSETQ. J was trimmed by 0 bases and V by 2 bases; bases with no gene match: 4. The CDR3 consists of 15 residues. Here the CDR3 reads CASSFSGTDQETQYF. DNA of the CDR3: TGCGCCAGCAGCTTCTCCGGGACAGACCAAGAGACCCAGTACTTC.

CDR3 sequence (DNA): TGTGCCAGCAGCCGCGGGACAGATCGTTACGAGCAGTACTTC. Translated: CASSRGTDRYEQYF. The rearrangement uses TRBV6-5 and TRBJ2-7; perhaps TRBD1 as D (7 bases). The germline CDR1 and CDR2 sequences are MNHEY and SVGAGI. The ends were cut back, 6 bases at V and 4 bases at J, with 16 bases in the middle. This CDR3 region has 14 residues.

The CDR3 DNA reads TGTGCCAGTAGAAGGACAGGGGATTCACCCCTCCACTTT. Translating it yields CASRRTGDSPLHF. This sequence joins TRBV19 and TRBJ1-6; 9 bases line up with TRBD1. CDR3 length: 13 amino acids. Losses at the gene ends were 6 bases for V and 8 bases for J; bases not matched to a gene: 2. CDR1 and CDR2 (germline): LNHDA, SQIVND (reference sequence).

V usage is TRBV29-1 and J usage is TRBJ2-3, with D perhaps given as TRBD1 or TRBD2 (5 bases each). This CDR3 region has 14 residues. Between the trimmed V and J ends, which lost 5 bases and 2 bases, there was a span of 14 bases. Germline CDR1 SQVTM, CDR2 ANQGSEA. This chain's CDR3 is CSVLPGLHTDTQYF. CDR3 DNA sequence: TGCAGCGTTCTTCCGGGGCTCCACACAGATACGCAGTATTTT.

V usage is TRBV18 and J usage is TRBJ2-2; 8 positions agree with TRBD1. This CDR3 comprises 18 residues. Trimming took 2 bases from V and 1 from J; bases not matched to a gene: 9. CDR1 and CDR2 (germline): KGHSH, LQKENI. CDR3 bases: TGTGCCAGCTCACCATCCCGTGGACAGGGAAAGAACACCGGGGAGCTGTTTTTT. The encoded protein is CASSPSRGQGKNTGELFF.

This clone was detected only once. The chain joins TRBV5-1 to TRBJ1-1; a weak D match, TRBD1 (5 bases). The V gene lost 5 bases and the J gene lost 4 bases, with 15 bases spanning the gap. This CDR3 region has 14 residues. Germline CDR1 SGHRS, CDR2 YFSETQ. CDR3 residues: CASSRQKLTTEAFF. The DNA for the CDR3 is TGCGCCAGCAGTCGACAGAAGCTCACCACTGAAGCTTTCTTT.

V is TRBV4-1 and J is TRBJ2-1; 7 bases are a match to TRBD2. Germline values: CDR1 MGHRA, CDR2 YSYEKL. The CDR3 is 16 amino acids. Germline trimming cut 0 bases from V and 8 bases from J; bases unmatched to any gene: 10. CDR3 protein: CASSQDGLEGLDEQFF. The CDR3 DNA sequence: TGCGCCAGCAGCCAAGACGGACTAGAAGGTCTGGATGAGCAGTTCTTC.

The rearrangement uses TRBV7-8 and TRBJ1-1; 8 bases match TRBD1. V trimming: 5 bases; J trimming: 0 bases; junction bases outside the gene matches: 5. The CDR3 runs 15 residues. Per germline, CDR1 SGHVS and CDR2 FQNEAQ. The CDR3 spells CASSIYRGVNTEAFF. The CDR3 coding sequence is TGTGCCAGCAGCATTTACAGGGGGGTGAACACTGAAGCTTTCTTT.

This clone was counted once. This chain joins TRBV27 and TRBJ1-5; D not resolved. With 4 bases removed from V and 6 bases from J, the gap between germline ends came to 19 bases. Germline assignment: CDR1 MNHEY and CDR2 SMNVEV (reference sequence). This CDR3 region has 16 residues. The DNA of the CDR3 is TGTGCCAGCAGTTCCCAATGGTGGCGTGAAGGTCAGCCCCAGCATTTT. Amino acid sequence: CASSSQWWREGQPQHF.

This clone was seen a single time. The rearrangement links TRBV5-1 to TRBJ1-2; possible D gene TRBD1, 5 bases. CDR1 and CDR2 from the germline V gene are SGHRS and YFSETQ. The CDR3 has 13 amino acids. The ends were cut back, 4 bases at V and 7 bases at J, with 14 bases in the middle. The CDR3 region has the DNA TGCGCCAGCAGCCCTGAGGGGCAGAGTGGCTACACCTTC. It yields the protein CASSPEGQSGYTF.

The V call is TRBV19, the J call TRBJ2-7, with D unresolved. The V end lost 5 bases, the J end lost 4 bases, and 6 bases lay between the germline ends. CDR1 LNHDA and CDR2 SQIVND come from the germline V gene (reference sequence). The CDR3 contains 11 residues. CDR3 region: CASSDDYEQYF. The CDR3 nucleotides read TGTGCCAGTAGTGACGATTACGAGCAGTACTTC.

J is TRBJ1-4 and V is TRBV5-5; D possibly corresponds to TRBD1 (5 bases). Germline CDR1 SGHKS, CDR2 YYEKEE (reference sequence). The CDR3 is 17 residues long. Deletions cut 4 bases from V and 2 bases from J, with 18 bases between. The CDR3 DNA sequence: TGTGCCAGCAGCCCGGGGCCCCCAGGGATGACTAATGAAAAACTGTTTTTT. The encoded protein is CASSPGPPGMTNEKLFF.

The chain couples TRBV4-2 to TRBJ2-4, with TRBD2 matching over 12 bases. The V gene end was trimmed by 4 bases and the J gene end by 7 bases; junction bases not matched to a gene: 8. Germline V lookup: CDR1 LGHNA, CDR2 YNFKEQ. The CDR3 has 16 amino acids. The CDR3 bases are TGTGCCAGCAGCCTTCCTCCTCTAGCGGGAGGGAACATTCAGTACTTC. This encodes CASSLPPLAGGNIQYF.

This clone has only one observation. The J gene is TRBJ2-7, the V gene TRBV27; D might be TRBD1 (5 bases). There are 15 residues in the CDR3. The V and J ends lost 6 bases and 2 bases respectively, with 17 bases between them. CDR1 is MNHEY, CDR2 SMNVEV, per germline (reference sequence). CDR3 loop: CASSLRQGITYEQYF. The DNA for the CDR3 is TGTGCCAGCAGCCTACGGCAGGGTATTACCTACGAGCAGTACTTC.

The V and J genes are TRBV6-5 and TRBJ2-1, with unresolved D. V lost 4 bases and J lost 7, with 8 bases in between. Germline-derived CDR1 and CDR2 are MNHEY and SVGAGI. The CDR3 covers 12 residues. The CDR3 coding sequence is TGTGCCAGCAGTTCCCAACGGAATGAGCAGTTCTTC. Protein: CASSSQRNEQFF.

The chain employs TRBV10-3 and TRBJ1-1; D gene unclear. Germline CDR1 and CDR2: ENHRY and SYGVKD. Trimming shortened V by 0 bases and J by 5 bases, and 7 bases separated the two germline ends. This CDR3 comprises 13 residues. The CDR3 region has the DNA TGTGCCATCAGTGAGTCGACGCGGACTGAAGCTTTCTTT. Translated, it gives CAISESTRTEAFF.

The chain uses TRBV7-2 and TRBJ2-5; D is perhaps TRBD1 or TRBD2 (6 bases each). CDR3 length: 16 amino acids. The germline CDR1 and CDR2 sequences are SGHTA and FQGNSA. V shed 1 base and J shed 5 bases, with 17 bases lying between them. DNA of the CDR3: TGTGCCAGCAGCTTAGAGGGGGGATGGGTTCGGGAGACCCAGTACTTC. Amino acid sequence: CASSLEGGWVRETQYF. Variable domain in full (rest from reference TRBV7-2 and TRBJ2-5): GAGVSQSPSNKVTEKGKDVELRCDPISGHTALYWYRQSLGQGLEFLIYFQGNSAPDKSGLPSDRFSAERTGGSVSTLTIQRTQQEDSAVYLCASSLEGGWVRETQYFGPGTRLLVL.

This chain connects TRBV11-3 to TRBJ2-7, with 8 bases aligning to TRBD1. Trimming cost V 5 bases and J 3 bases; bases outside gene matches: 9. CDR1 is SGHNT, CDR2 YENEEA, per germline. The CDR3 totals 15 residues. Written as DNA, the CDR3 is TGTGCCAGCAGCGTTTATCCGGGACAGGTCTACGAGCAGTACTTC. Amino acid sequence: CASSVYPGQVYEQYF.

The chain has TRBV9 and TRBJ1-1, with a possible D match to TRBD1 (5 bases). The germline V gene encodes CDR1 SGDLS and CDR2 YYNGEE. The CDR3 spans 13 residues. V lost 0 bases and J 7 bases, leaving 10 bases between the germline ends. The CDR3 DNA reads as TGTGCCAGCAGCGTAGTTCCCGACAGTGAAGCTTTCTTT. Its protein is CASSVVPDSEAFF.

V usage is TRBV5-1 and J usage is TRBJ2-3, with 14 bases identical to TRBD2. The trim removed 4 bases at V and 4 bases at J, leaving 8 bases unmatched. There are 17 residues in the CDR3. CDR1 is SGHRS, CDR2 YFSETQ, per germline. CDR3 bases: TGCGCCAGCAGCCCGGGGACTAGCGGGAGAGGGGCAGATACGCAGTATTTT. Residues: CASSPGTSGRGADTQYF.

J is TRBJ1-3 and V is TRBV23-1; D is unclear. TRBV23-1 is known as an ORF, though its function is uncertain. V dropped 3 bases and J dropped 0 bases, with 9 bases sitting between them. The CDR3 consists of 15 residues. The CDR3 loop reads CASSHEDLSGNTIYF. The CDR3 DNA reads as TGCGCCAGCAGTCATGAGGACCTCTCTGGAAACACCATATATTTT.

The V and J genes are TRBV7-8 and TRBJ1-5, with D maybe TRBD1 (5 bases). Germline V gene data show CDR1 as SGHVS and CDR2 as FQNEAQ. Deletions cut 0 bases from V and 9 bases from J, with 21 bases between. The CDR3 has 17 residues. The CDR3 DNA is TGTGCCAGCAGCTTAGCGGGACCCCACGTCCTACGATCGCCCCAGCATTTT. Residues: CASSLAGPHVLRSPQHF.

CDR3 DNA sequence: TGTGCCATCAGTGGAAAGGCGGAGCGGGGCACAGATACGCAGTATTTT. Protein sequence: CAISGKAERGTDTQYF. V usage is TRBV10-3 and J usage is TRBJ2-3; TRBD2 is a possible D gene (6 bases). CDR1 is ENHRY and CDR2 is SYGVKD in the germline V gene. CDR3 length: 16 amino acids. Trimming took off 4 bases at V and 1 base at J, with 15 bases between the two ends.

This clone came up once. This chain uses TRBV2 with TRBJ2-3; D is unclear. Between the trimmed V and J ends, which lost 3 bases and 7 bases, there was a span of 8 bases. Germline V gene data show CDR1 as SNHLY and CDR2 as FYNNEI. The CDR3 runs to 12 residues. The CDR3 sequence is CASSDQRHTQYF. CDR3 in DNA: TGTGCCAGCAGTGATCAGCGCCATACGCAGTATTTT.

J is TRBJ2-2 and V is TRBV29-1; possibly TRBD2 for D (5 bases). The CDR3 is 11 residues long. V was shortened by 4 bases and J by 10 bases, with 10 bases between the two germline ends. Germline V gene data show CDR1 as SQVTM and CDR2 as ANQGSEA. CDR3 amino acids: CSVGLPEELFF. The DNA for the CDR3 is TGCAGCGTTGGACTACCCGAGGAGCTGTTTTTT.

This clone was observed a handful of times. Compared with germline, one end of the junction differs, possibly owing to a read error. V and J are TRBV7-7 and TRBJ2-7, with 12 bases lining up with TRBD2. The germline V gene has CDR1 SSHAT and CDR2 FNYEAQ (reference sequence). The CDR3 covers 15 residues. The CDR3 spells CASSPGLAGPYEQYF. CDR3 DNA sequence: TGTGCTAGCAGCCCCGGACTAGCGGGACCTTACGAGCAGTACTTC.

This chain connects TRBV2 to TRBJ2-7; TRBD2 aligns across 11 bases. CDR1 is SNHLY, CDR2 FYNNEI, per germline. With 7 bases clipped from V and 6 bases from J, the junction kept 14 bases outside the gene matches. The CDR3 runs 16 residues. The CDR3 protein is CASNPALTSGSIEQYF. In DNA form, the CDR3 reads TGTGCCAGCAATCCAGCCCTCACTAGCGGGAGTATCGAGCAGTACTTC.

This sequence joins TRBV4-1 and TRBJ1-1; 10 nucleotides line up with TRBD1. The CDR3 contains 18 residues. CDR1 is MGHRA, CDR2 YSYEKL, per germline. Trimming at V came to 4 bases and at J to 1 base, leaving 12 bases not matched to a gene. The CDR3 sequence: CASSPQGSGQGENTEAFF. For the CDR3, the DNA is TGCGCCAGCAGCCCTCAGGGTTCCGGACAGGGGGAGAACACTGAAGCTTTCTTT.

This chain links TRBV4-1 with TRBJ1-2; TRBD1 is a possible D gene (5 bases). CDR3 length: 16 amino acids. Germline loops: CDR1 MGHRA, CDR2 YSYEKL. Trimming cost V 1 base and J 2 bases, with 14 bases left between them. The CDR3 loop reads CASSQVGHPGNYGYTF. Here the CDR3 DNA reads TGCGCCAGCAGCCAAGTCGGACACCCAGGGAACTATGGCTACACCTTC.